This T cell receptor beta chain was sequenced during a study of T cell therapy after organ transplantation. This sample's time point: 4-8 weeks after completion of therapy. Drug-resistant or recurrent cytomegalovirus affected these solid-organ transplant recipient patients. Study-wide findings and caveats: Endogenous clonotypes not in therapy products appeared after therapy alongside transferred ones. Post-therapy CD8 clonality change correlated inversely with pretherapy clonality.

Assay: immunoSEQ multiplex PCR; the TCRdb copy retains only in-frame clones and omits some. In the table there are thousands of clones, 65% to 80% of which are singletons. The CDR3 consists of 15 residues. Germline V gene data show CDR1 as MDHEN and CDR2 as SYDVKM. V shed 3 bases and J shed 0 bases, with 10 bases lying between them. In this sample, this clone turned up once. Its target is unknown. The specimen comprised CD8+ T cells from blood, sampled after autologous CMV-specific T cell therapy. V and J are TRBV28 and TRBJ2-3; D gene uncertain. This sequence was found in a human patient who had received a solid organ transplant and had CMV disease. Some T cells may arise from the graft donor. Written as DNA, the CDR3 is TGTGCCAGCAGTTTCCTACGGTATAGCACAGATACGCAGTATTTT. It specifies CASSFLRYSTDTQYF.